This T cell receptor (beta chain) was sequenced during a study of blood T cell repertoires in COVID-19. The CDR3 runs 16 residues. The V and J ends lost 3 bases and 7 bases respectively, with 19 bases between them. Germline loops: CDR1 SEHNR, CDR2 FQNEAQ (reference sequence). Some clones are missing from TCRdb's copy, which holds only in-frame ones; the method was immunoSEQ multiplex PCR. Here the sample spans 110,000 to 150,000 clones, around nine tenths being singletons. This clonotype was sampled from a man aged 45-65 years with active or convalescent COVID-19. The chain couples TRBV7-9 to TRBJ2-1, with D perhaps TRBD1 (5 bases). Sequenced: peripheral blood. The DNA for the CDR3 is TGTGCCAGCAGCTTTAGCCAGGGTCAGGGATGGAATGAGCAGTTCTTC. The encoded protein is CASSFSQGQGWNEQFF.